The clone carrying this TCR beta chain was observed a handful of times. What it recognizes is unknown. This entry is derived from a study of regulatory T cells in long-lasting Graves disease. The germline CDR1 and CDR2 sequences are SGHAT and FQNNGV. The CDR3 length is 18 residues. The J segment lost 0 bases and the V segment lost 5 bases, leaving 13 bases of the junction unmatched. Time point noted: newly diagnosed GD, antithyroid drugs for less than 3 months. PBMC-extracted RNA yielded the TCR library. Findings and limits, study-wide: Lower TCR diversity characterized persistent Graves' patients relative to newly diagnosed patients.

CDR3-region Arm-PCR and iRepertoire HTBI primers produced the TCR beta libraries. A single record per CDR3 protein comes from TCRdb applying MiXCR to the multiplex PCR reads. Of a few hundred thousand distinct CDR3 sequences listed, roughly 13% are singletons. This same sample was also part of a study on T cells in Graves' hyperthyroidism and ophthalmopathy. In that study: Graves' hyperthyroidism is called stable when ophthalmopathy does not progress within 18 months. First-round RT-PCR of the TCR CDR3 relied on the HTBI primer set.

This sequence joins TRBV11-2 and TRBJ2-3, with TRBD2 identical over 8 bases. The TCR originated in a man younger than 45 with Graves disease. Here the sequenced sample was peripheral blood mononuclear cells (PBMCs), taken at new diagnosis, from a patient treated with antithyroid drugs. The CDR3 nucleotides are TGTGCCAGCAGCGGTAGGGGACCAGCGGGAGTGAGCACAGATACGCAGTATTTT. The encoded protein is CASSGRGPAGVSTDTQYF.